The 27 T cell receptor beta chains given below trace back to one sample, sequenced in a study of regulatory T cells in long-lasting Graves disease. Time point meaning: newly diagnosed GD, antithyroid drugs for less than 3 months. Extracted RNA from PBMCs served as the source of the TCR library. Libraries of TCR beta came from iRepertoire HTBI primers plus Arm-PCR of CDR3 regions. MiXCR, applied by TCRdb to the multiplex PCR reads, yields one record per CDR3 protein. The profile covers 500,000 to 700,000 distinct CDR3 sequences, with 15% to 20% appearing a single time and under 20% taken by the ten largest. The same data also contributed to another study, on T cells in Graves' hyperthyroidism and ophthalmopathy.

Sequences were derived from peripheral blood mononuclear cells (PBMCs), sampled at new diagnosis, from a patient treated with antithyroid drugs. These receptors all come from a woman in her thirties with Graves disease.

To note about this clonotype: A much larger clone lies a single base off, so this may be a read error. The gene calls are TRBV7-8 and TRBJ2-3; 14 bases align to TRBD2. The CDR3 sequence is 16 residues long. In germline, CDR1 is SGHVS, CDR2 FQNEAQ. The V gene end was trimmed by 5 bases and the J gene end by 9 bases; junction bases not matched to a gene: 10. CDR3 amino acids: CASSQTSGRAFGTQYF. The CDR3 DNA follows: TGTGCCAGCAGCCAGACTAGCGGGAGGGCCTTCGGCACGCAGTATTTT. Full variable domain (rest looked up from reference TRBV7-8 and TRBJ2-3): GAGVSQSPRYKVAKRGQDVALRCDPISGHVSLFWYQQALGQGPEFLTYFQNEAQLDKSGLPSDRFFAERPEGSVSTLKIQRTQQEDSAVYLCASSQTSGRAFGTQYFGPGTRLTVL.

A note on this clonotype: A read error may account for a junction end that differs from germline. The V gene is TRBV20-1, the J gene TRBJ2-1; 7 nucleotides agree with TRBD2. This CDR3 spans 13 amino acids. CDR1 and CDR2 from the germline V gene are DFQATT and SNEGSKA (reference sequence). The CDR3 region is CSPSGGSSNEQSF. The CDR3 DNA sequence: TGCAGTCCGAGCGGCGGGAGTAGCAATGAGCAGTCCTTC.

This clonotype was observed at least ten times. The V and J genes are TRBV27 and TRBJ2-1; TRBD1 or TRBD2 may be the D gene (5 bases each). The CDR3 runs to 14 residues. Per the germline V gene, CDR1 is MNHEY and CDR2 is SMNVEV (reference sequence). V lost 4 bases and J lost 10, with 17 bases in between. The CDR3: CASSSSQAPGEQFF. CDR3 DNA sequence: TGTGCCAGCAGTTCCTCACAGGCCCCGGGGGAGCAGTTCTTC.

In its sample, this clonotype was seen a few times. The chain combines TRBV2 with TRBJ2-2; the D call may be TRBD1 or TRBD2 (5 bases each). The CDR3 sequence is 18 residues long. Germline CDR1 and CDR2: SNHLY and FYNNEI. With 4 bases removed from V and 2 bases from J, the gap between germline ends came to 20 bases. Written as DNA, the CDR3 is TGTGCCAGCAGTGTAACTTTTAGAGGGGTGGGAAACACCGGGGAGCTGTTTTTT. Amino acids: CASSVTFRGVGNTGELFF.

The chain couples TRBV19 to TRBJ1-5; TRBD1 aligns across 7 bases. Germline V lookup: CDR1 LNHDA, CDR2 SQIVND (reference sequence). The CDR3 loop spans 17 amino acids. V lost 5 bases, J lost 7 bases, and 17 bases stayed unmatched. The CDR3 sequence is CASSWTTNRGTAQPQHF. DNA of the CDR3: TGTGCCAGTAGTTGGACAACAAACAGGGGTACAGCGCAGCCCCAGCATTTT. The complete variable domain, with remaining parts taken from reference TRBV19 and TRBJ1-5, reads DGGITQSPKYLFRKEGQNVTLSCEQNLNHDAMYWYRQDPGQGLRLIYYSQIVNDFQKGDIAEGYSVSREKKESFPLTVTSAQKNPTAFYLCASSWTTNRGTAQPQHFGDGTRLSIL.

This clonotype appeared many times. This sequence joins TRBV6-1 and TRBJ2-7; 12 nucleotides match TRBD2. CDR3 length: 14 amino acids. CDR1 and CDR2 (germline): MNHNS, SASEGT. Germline trimming cut 6 bases from V and 5 bases from J; bases unmatched to any gene: 5. The CDR3 is CASRPTSGSDEQYF. CDR3 DNA sequence: TGTGCCAGCAGGCCGACTAGCGGGAGCGACGAGCAGTACTTC.

This clonotype appeared many times. The rearrangement links TRBV7-2 to TRBJ1-1; D call uncertain. The length of the CDR3 is 13 residues. The V gene lost 1 base and the J gene lost 3 bases, with 6 bases spanning the gap. Germline V lookup: CDR1 SGHTA, CDR2 FQGNSA. The CDR3 region has the DNA TGTGCCAGCAGCTTAGGGCAGCACACTGAAGCTTTCTTT. This sequence encodes CASSLGQHTEAFF.

This clonotype was observed many times. The chain combines TRBV20-1 with TRBJ2-1, with 7 positions matching TRBD2. Germline V gene lookup returns CDR1 DFQATT and CDR2 SNEGSKA (reference sequence). The CDR3 is 15 residues long. After removal of 4 bases from V and 2 bases from J, the junction contained 8 bases not matched to a gene. In DNA, the CDR3 is TGCAGTGCTATTGGGGCGGGAGTGGCCTACAATGAGCAGTTCTTC. Protein product: CSAIGAGVAYNEQFF.

The rearrangement joins TRBV25-1 to TRBJ1-2, with 8 bases identical to TRBD1. Germline lookup yields CDR1 MGHDK and CDR2 SYGVNS. There are 14 residues in the CDR3. After removal of 5 bases from V and 8 bases from J, the junction contained 10 bases not matched to a gene. CDR3 residues: CASSPPGTGGGYTF. The CDR3, as DNA: TGTGCCAGCAGTCCTCCGGGGACAGGTGGGGGCTACACCTTC.

This clonotype was recorded many times. This chain joins TRBV27 and TRBJ1-2, with D uncertain. Trimming shortened V by 5 bases and J by 4 bases, and 5 bases separated the two germline ends. The CDR3 sequence is 11 residues long. CDR1 MNHEY and CDR2 SMNVEV come from the germline V gene (reference sequence). The CDR3 DNA reads as TGTGCCAGCAGTGGAGGCTATGGCTACACCTTC. Translated, it gives CASSGGYGYTF.

This clonotype was found a few times. This chain connects TRBV28 to TRBJ1-3; D is unclear. Germline V lookup: CDR1 MDHEN, CDR2 SYDVKM. The length of the CDR3 is 15 residues. The germline V and J ends were trimmed by 2 bases and 4 bases, with 12 bases remaining between them. The CDR3 spells CASSLKGSHGNTIYF. The CDR3 nucleotides are TGTGCCAGCAGTTTAAAGGGTTCTCACGGAAACACCATATATTTT.

The chain couples TRBV19 to TRBJ2-5, with 11 bases aligning to TRBD2. The CDR3 sequence is 19 residues long. Germline V gene data show CDR1 as LNHDA and CDR2 as SQIVND (reference sequence). V lost 5 bases, J lost 1 base, and 15 bases stayed unmatched. The CDR3 nucleotides read TGTGCCAGTAGTCCCAGGACTAGCGGGTGGGGAAGTCTCCAAGAGACCCAGTACTTC. Its translation is CASSPRTSGWGSLQETQYF.

In this sample, this clonotype turned up many times. This chain joins TRBV5-1 and TRBJ1-1; D not resolved. The CDR3 spans 14 residues. The germline V and J ends were trimmed by 3 bases and 1 base, with 10 bases remaining between them. CDR1 SGHRS and CDR2 YFSETQ come from the germline V gene. Here the CDR3 DNA reads TGCGCCAGCAGCTCCGGGGTGTGGAACACTGAAGCTTTCTTT. As protein: CASSSGVWNTEAFF.

The chain employs TRBV7-6 and TRBJ2-6; 9 positions match TRBD2. The end of the DNA is better explained by TRBJ2-1, so the J call may be wrong. Germline CDR1 reads SGHVS; CDR2 reads FNYEAQ. CDR3 size: 15 residues. For the CDR3, the DNA is TGTGCCAGCAGCCCCCGACTAGCGGAGTACAATGAGCAGTTCTTC. It is translated as CASSPRLAEYNEQFF.

This clonotype was seen many times. The V and J genes are TRBV27 and TRBJ1-5; 7 bases match TRBD1. The germline V gene has CDR1 MNHEY and CDR2 SMNVEV (reference sequence). This CDR3 contains 16 residues. Germline trimming cut 5 bases from V and 0 bases from J; bases unmatched to any gene: 7. The CDR3 protein is CASSPRQGNSNQPQHF. The DNA of the CDR3 is TGTGCCAGCAGTCCCCGACAGGGAAATAGCAATCAGCCCCAGCATTTT.

The sample holds many counts of this clonotype. J is TRBJ2-3 and V is TRBV6-2 or TRBV6-3; D unresolved. V was cut by 2 bases and J by 3 bases, with 9 bases left in between. Germline V gives CDR1 MNHEY, CDR2 SVGEGT. The CDR3 is made up of 14 amino acids. CDR3 protein: CASSYPSATDTQYF. CDR3 nucleotide sequence: TGTGCCAGCAGTTACCCGAGCGCGACAGATACGCAGTATTTT.

This clonotype was detected many times. This chain joins TRBV9 and TRBJ2-7; maybe TRBD1 (6 bases). The germline gives CDR1 SGDLS, CDR2 YYNGEE. With 1 base removed from V and 6 bases from J, the gap between germline ends came to 14 bases. The CDR3 spans 14 residues. CDR3 sequence: CASSVLGAGSEQYF. Here the CDR3 DNA reads TGTGCCAGCAGCGTACTGGGGGCAGGCTCCGAGCAGTACTTC.

V gene TRBV12-3 or TRBV12-4 combines with J gene TRBJ2-5, with D perhaps TRBD1 (6 bases). The CDR3 loop spans 15 amino acids. V lost 2 bases and J 6 bases, leaving 16 bases between the germline ends. The CDR3 loop is CASSLMAGAGKTQYF. The CDR3 region has the DNA TGTGCCAGCAGTTTAATGGCAGGGGCTGGCAAGACCCAGTACTTC.

This clonotype has only a few counts. The J gene is TRBJ2-7, the V gene TRBV30, with TRBD1 matching 9 bases. This CDR3 region has 14 residues. Germline assignment: CDR1 GTSNPN and CDR2 SVGIG (reference sequence). V shed 1 base, J shed 3 bases, and the junction held 4 bases outside the gene matches. The CDR3 loop reads CAWSAGTGYYEQYF. CDR3 nucleotides: TGTGCCTGGAGTGCCGGGACAGGGTACTACGAGCAGTACTTC.

This clonotype was picked up a small number of times. At one end, the junction sequence differs from germline, possibly due to a read error. V usage is TRBV28 and J usage is TRBJ2-3, with 9 positions matching TRBD1. The CDR3 sequence is 11 residues long. Per the germline V gene, CDR1 is MDHEN and CDR2 is SYDVKM. CDR3 region: CASSSGTGMNF. CDR3 nucleotide sequence: TGTGCCAGCAGCTCCGGGACAGGGATGAATTTT.

The sample holds many counts of this clonotype. The chain carries TRBV12-3 or TRBV12-4 and TRBJ1-1; D is unclear. V was clipped by 5 bases and J by 6 bases, with 16 bases between them. This CDR3 region has 14 residues. CDR3 residues: CASSPYNGAAEAFF. The CDR3 DNA reads TGTGCCAGCAGTCCGTATAATGGAGCCGCTGAAGCTTTCTTT.

This clonotype came up many times. The chain uses TRBV2 and TRBJ2-7; 7 positions match TRBD1. With V trimmed by 8 bases and J by 2 bases, 6 bases remained unmatched. The germline V gene encodes CDR1 SNHLY and CDR2 FYNNEI. CDR3 length equals 13 residues. CDR3 in DNA: TGTGCCAGCGGGAACGGACAGGCCTACGAGCAGTACTTC. Its translation: CASGNGQAYEQYF.

In its sample, this clonotype was seen many times. V is TRBV30 and J is TRBJ2-3; D is uncertain. The CDR3 totals 12 residues. CDR1 is GTSNPN and CDR2 is SVGIG in the germline V gene (reference sequence). V was shortened by 2 bases and J by 6 bases, with 9 bases between the two germline ends. Here the CDR3 reads CAWSLGPDTQYF. The CDR3 region has the DNA TGTGCCTGGAGTCTAGGACCGGATACGCAGTATTTT.

This clonotype has a handful of counts. The V gene is TRBV5-1, the J gene TRBJ2-2; 9 bases agree with TRBD2. This CDR3 is built from 15 residues. The junction had 5 bases not matched to a gene; V was cut back by 4 bases and J by 4 bases. Germline V gives CDR1 SGHRS, CDR2 YFSETQ. DNA of the CDR3: TGCGCCAGCAGCGTTAGCGGGAGTGCCACCGGGGAGCTGTTTTTT. Amino acids: CASSVSGSATGELFF.

Many counts were recorded for this clonotype. The chain employs TRBV28 and TRBJ2-7; 8 nucleotides agree with TRBD2. This CDR3 comprises 14 residues. The germline gives CDR1 MDHEN, CDR2 SYDVKM. V was clipped by 10 bases and J by 7 bases; unmatched bases: 15. CDR3 sequence (DNA): TGTGCCACCCTCTTAGGGGCGGGAGGCGGGGAGCAGTACTTC. Protein product: CATLLGAGGGEQYF. The whole variable domain, remainder taken from reference TRBV28 and TRBJ2-7, is DVKVTQSSRYLVKRTGEKVFLECVQDMDHENMFWYRQDPGLGLRLIYFSYDVKMKEKGDIPEGYSVSREKKERFSLILESASTNQTSMYLCATLLGAGGGEQYFGPGTRLTVT.

This clonotype was seen a few times. V and J are TRBV15 and TRBJ1-5; no reliable D call. Germline CDR1 and CDR2: LNHNV and YYDKDF (reference sequence). This CDR3 is 12 amino acids long. V lost 0 bases and J lost 7, with 4 bases in between. The DNA for the CDR3 is TGTGCCACCAGCAGAGAAGACCAGCCCCAGCATTTT. This gives the protein CATSREDQPQHF.

The chain combines TRBV28 with TRBJ2-1, with 12 bases lining up with TRBD2. The CDR3 runs to 15 residues. Losses at the gene ends were 4 bases for V and 4 bases for J; bases not matched to a gene: 2. Germline V gives CDR1 MDHEN, CDR2 SYDVKM. CDR3 sequence reads: CASSWTSGDYNEQFF. The CDR3 DNA sequence: TGTGCCAGCAGTTGGACTAGCGGGGATTACAATGAGCAGTTCTTC. Drawing the rest from reference TRBV28 and TRBJ2-1, the complete variable domain is DVKVTQSSRYLVKRTGEKVFLECVQDMDHENMFWYRQDPGLGLRLIYFSYDVKMKEKGDIPEGYSVSREKKERFSLILESASTNQTSMYLCASSWTSGDYNEQFFGPGTRLTVL.